This T cell receptor beta chain derives from a study of blood T cell repertoires in COVID-19. Looking at the study overall: Acute and convalescent COVID-19 specimens originated in the United States, Italy and Spain. T cells, B-cell-depleted T cells, or PBMCs provided the cDNA or gDNA that served as material.

Original methodology: Researchers report that nucleated cell counts were estimated from reference gene primer amplification. Assay used: immunoSEQ multiplex PCR; TCRdb lists only in-frame clones, some missing. V, J and clone size reflect that table, while D and trimming were determined from the DNA. The sample lists about 140,000 clones; over 80% were seen once. Trimming took 6 bases from V and 4 from J; bases not matched to a gene: 6. This CDR3 is built from 14 residues. Per the germline V gene, CDR1 is LGHDT and CDR2 is YNNKEL (reference sequence). This chain links TRBV3-1 (or the pseudogene TRBV3-2) with TRBJ2-7; 10 positions agree with TRBD2. The clonotype comes from a woman older than 75 with acute or convalescent COVID-19. Sequenced material: peripheral blood. The CDR3 protein is CASSPSGGRYEQYF. CDR3 coding DNA: TGTGCCAGCAGTCCTAGCGGGGGTAGGTACGAGCAGTACTTC.